A selection of T cell receptor beta chains follows, all from one sample in a study of metastatic and nonmetastatic thyroid tumors. TCRdb called clones again from the PCR reads with MiXCR. The table records under 95,000 clones, around 7.8% of them present only once. Sequencing was done on a sample of blood. The receptor set was obtained from a female donor with papillary thyroid cancer or a benign thyroid nodule (not recorded which). Some clones in this sample may be carry-over from other donors' samples. Each CDR3 is given without its conserved first and last residue. The D gene is left open where the match is weak. Rows may omit the clone size; those that give it use once, few, many or a size class.

j_call: TRBJ1-1; clone_size: many; d_call: .; v_call: TRBV7-9; cdr3_length: 12; cdr3_aa: ASSLMSGSTEAF
j_call: TRBJ2-5; clone_size: many; d_call: TRBD1; v_call: TRBV7-6; cdr3_length: 11; cdr3_aa: ASSRDRGETQY
j_call: TRBJ1-5; clone_size: many; d_call: .; v_call: TRBV5-6; cdr3_length: 12; cdr3_aa: ASSLGQINQPQH
j_call: TRBJ2-3; clone_size: .; d_call: .; v_call: TRBV7-3; cdr3_length: 12; cdr3_aa: ASSSSPAPDTQY
j_call: TRBJ1-1; clone_size: many; d_call: .; v_call: TRBV19; cdr3_length: 11; cdr3_aa: ASSVSRNTEAF
j_call: TRBJ1-5; clone_size: .; d_call: .; v_call: TRBV4-3; cdr3_length: 12; cdr3_aa: ASSQDISGQPQH
j_call: TRBJ2-1; clone_size: .; d_call: TRBD2; v_call: TRBV27; cdr3_length: 13; cdr3_aa: ASSLMTSGVNEQF
j_call: TRBJ1-1; clone_size: many; d_call: .; v_call: TRBV7-8; cdr3_length: 13; cdr3_aa: ASSLARGANTEAF
j_call: TRBJ2-7; clone_size: many; d_call: .; v_call: TRBV7-2; cdr3_length: 10; cdr3_aa: ASSLLAYEQY
j_call: TRBJ2-7; clone_size: many; d_call: .; v_call: TRBV6-1; cdr3_length: 11; cdr3_aa: ASRDPTPALPY
j_call: TRBJ2-3; clone_size: many; d_call: .; v_call: TRBV7-8; cdr3_length: 15; cdr3_aa: ASSLKMRTALPDTQY
j_call: TRBJ2-1; clone_size: few; d_call: .; v_call: TRBV6-4; cdr3_length: 13; cdr3_aa: ATPPGCFLENEQF
j_call: TRBJ1-4; clone_size: many; d_call: TRBD1; v_call: TRBV2; cdr3_length: 12; cdr3_aa: ASTDRATNEKLF
j_call: TRBJ1-1; clone_size: many; d_call: .; v_call: TRBV6-1; cdr3_length: 11; cdr3_aa: ASSDGTLLKAF
j_call: TRBJ2-1; clone_size: many; d_call: .; v_call: TRBV6-4; cdr3_length: 13; cdr3_aa: ASSGGLSSYNEQF
j_call: TRBJ1-6; clone_size: many; d_call: .; v_call: TRBV6-5; cdr3_length: 13; cdr3_aa: ASSYGEGINSPLH
j_call: TRBJ2-3; clone_size: .; d_call: TRBD2; v_call: TRBV4-1; cdr3_length: 17; cdr3_aa: ASSRQSGTSGGPTDTQY
j_call: TRBJ2-1; clone_size: many; d_call: TRBD1; v_call: TRBV20-1; cdr3_length: 13; cdr3_aa: SARDPGQGRGEQF
j_call: TRBJ2-7; clone_size: many; d_call: .; v_call: TRBV30; cdr3_length: 12; cdr3_aa: AWSVHDLSYEQY
j_call: TRBJ1-3; clone_size: many; d_call: TRBD1; v_call: TRBV5-1; cdr3_length: 13; cdr3_aa: ASSFPDRAGNTIY
j_call: TRBJ2-4; clone_size: many; d_call: TRBD1; v_call: TRBV10-2; cdr3_length: 14; cdr3_aa: ASRPSRDSYRGIQY